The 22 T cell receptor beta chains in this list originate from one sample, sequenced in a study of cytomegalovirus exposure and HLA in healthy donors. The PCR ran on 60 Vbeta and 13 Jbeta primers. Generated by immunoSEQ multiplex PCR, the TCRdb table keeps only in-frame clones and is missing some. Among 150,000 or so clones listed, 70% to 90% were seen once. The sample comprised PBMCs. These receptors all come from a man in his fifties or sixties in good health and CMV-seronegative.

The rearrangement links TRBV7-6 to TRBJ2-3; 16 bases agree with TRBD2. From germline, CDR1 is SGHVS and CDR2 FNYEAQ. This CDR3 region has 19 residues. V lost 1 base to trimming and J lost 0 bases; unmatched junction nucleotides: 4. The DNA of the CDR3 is TGTGCCAGCAGCTTAGAGGGGACTAGCGGGGGGGCGAGCACAGATACGCAGTATTTT. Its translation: CASSLEGTSGGASTDTQYF.

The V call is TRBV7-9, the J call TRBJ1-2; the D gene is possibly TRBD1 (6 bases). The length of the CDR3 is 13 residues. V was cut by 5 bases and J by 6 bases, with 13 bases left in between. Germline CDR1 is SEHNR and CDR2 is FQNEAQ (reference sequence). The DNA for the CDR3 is TGTGCCAGCAGCATTATTGGGGGCGATGGCTACACCTTC. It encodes CASSIIGGDGYTF.

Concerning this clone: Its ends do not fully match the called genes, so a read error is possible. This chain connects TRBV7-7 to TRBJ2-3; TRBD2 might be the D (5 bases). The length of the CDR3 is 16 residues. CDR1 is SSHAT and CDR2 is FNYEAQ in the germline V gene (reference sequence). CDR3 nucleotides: TGTGCTAGCAGCTTAGGATTGCGGGTCGGGACAGATACGCAGTATTTT. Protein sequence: CASSLGLRVGTDTQYF.

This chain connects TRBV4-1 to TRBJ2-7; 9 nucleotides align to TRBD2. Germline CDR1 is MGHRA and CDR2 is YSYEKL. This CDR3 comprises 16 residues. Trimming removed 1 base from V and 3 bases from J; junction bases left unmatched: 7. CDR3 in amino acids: CASSQGNSGRLYEQYF. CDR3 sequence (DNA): TGCGCCAGCAGCCAAGGGAATAGCGGGAGACTCTACGAGCAGTACTTC.

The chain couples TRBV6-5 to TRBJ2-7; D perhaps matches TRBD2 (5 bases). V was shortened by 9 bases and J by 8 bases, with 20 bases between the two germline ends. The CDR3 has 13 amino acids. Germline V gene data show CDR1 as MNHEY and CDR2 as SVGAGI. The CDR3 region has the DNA TGTGCCAGGCCCTACGAGGGTGCAACCCAGCAGTACTTC. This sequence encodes CARPYEGATQQYF.

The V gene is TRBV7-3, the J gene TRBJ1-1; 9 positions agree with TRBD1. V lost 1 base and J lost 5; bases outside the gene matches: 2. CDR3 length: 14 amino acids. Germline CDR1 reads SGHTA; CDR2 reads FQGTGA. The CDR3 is CASSLNRGHTEAFF. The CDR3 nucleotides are TGTGCCAGCAGCTTAAACAGGGGGCATACTGAAGCTTTCTTT.

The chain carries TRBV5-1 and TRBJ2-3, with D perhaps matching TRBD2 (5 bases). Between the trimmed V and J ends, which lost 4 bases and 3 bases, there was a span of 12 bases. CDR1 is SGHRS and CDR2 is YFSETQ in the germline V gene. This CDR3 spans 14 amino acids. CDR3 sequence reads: CASSEASGTDTQYF. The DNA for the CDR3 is TGCGCCAGCAGCGAGGCATCGGGAACAGATACGCAGTATTTT.

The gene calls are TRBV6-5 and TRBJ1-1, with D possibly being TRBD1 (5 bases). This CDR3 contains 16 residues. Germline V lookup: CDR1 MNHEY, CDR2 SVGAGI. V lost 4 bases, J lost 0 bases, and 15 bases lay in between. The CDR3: CASSSLGGLLNTEAFF. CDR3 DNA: TGTGCCAGCAGTTCCCTCGGGGGTTTGTTGAACACTGAAGCTTTCTTT.

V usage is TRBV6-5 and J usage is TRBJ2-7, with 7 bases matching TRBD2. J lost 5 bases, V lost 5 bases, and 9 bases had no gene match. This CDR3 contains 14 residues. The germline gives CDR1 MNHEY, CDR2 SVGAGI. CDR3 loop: CASSAPGGDHEQYF. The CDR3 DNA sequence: TGTGCCAGCAGTGCTCCGGGAGGAGACCACGAGCAGTACTTC.

The CDR3 sequence is CASSIGVTGRFSGANVLTF. The CDR3 bases are TGTGCCAGTAGTATAGGGGTGACAGGGAGGTTCTCTGGGGCCAACGTCCTGACTTTC. This rearrangement joins TRBV19 to TRBJ2-6, with D possibly being TRBD1 (7 bases). Trimming took 1 base from V and 0 from J, leaving 16 bases between them. The CDR3 runs to 19 residues. Germline V gives CDR1 LNHDA, CDR2 SQIVND (reference sequence).

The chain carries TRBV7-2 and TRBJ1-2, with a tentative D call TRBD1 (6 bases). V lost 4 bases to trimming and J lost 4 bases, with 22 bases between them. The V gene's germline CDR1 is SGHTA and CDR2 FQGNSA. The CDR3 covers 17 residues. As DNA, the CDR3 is TGTGCCAGCAGCTCAAGGGCCAACAGGGACCCCGTCTATGGCTACACCTTC. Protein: CASSSRANRDPVYGYTF.

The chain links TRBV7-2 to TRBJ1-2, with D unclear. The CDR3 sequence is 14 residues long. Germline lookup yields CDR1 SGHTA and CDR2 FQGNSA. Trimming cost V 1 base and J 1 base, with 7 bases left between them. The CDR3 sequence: CASSLGQDNYGYTF. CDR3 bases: TGTGCCAGCAGCTTAGGGCAGGATAACTATGGCTACACCTTC. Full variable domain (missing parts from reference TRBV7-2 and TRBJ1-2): GAGVSQSPSNKVTEKGKDVELRCDPISGHTALYWYRQSLGQGLEFLIYFQGNSAPDKSGLPSDRFSAERTGGSVSTLTIQRTQQEDSAVYLCASSLGQDNYGYTFGSGTRLTVV.

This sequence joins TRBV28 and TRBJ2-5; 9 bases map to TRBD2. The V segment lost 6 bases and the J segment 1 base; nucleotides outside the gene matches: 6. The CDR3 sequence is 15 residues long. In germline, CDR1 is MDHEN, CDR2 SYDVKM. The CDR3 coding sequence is TGTGCCAGCAGCTCTAGCGGGGATCGCCAAGAGACCCAGTACTTC. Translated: CASSSSGDRQETQYF.

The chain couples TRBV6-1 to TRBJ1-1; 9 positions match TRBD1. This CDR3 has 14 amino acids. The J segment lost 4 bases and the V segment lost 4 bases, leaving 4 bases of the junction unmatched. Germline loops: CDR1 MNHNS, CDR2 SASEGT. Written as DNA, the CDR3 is TGTGCCAGCAGTGGGGGGACAGGGACCACTGAAGCTTTCTTT. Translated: CASSGGTGTTEAFF.

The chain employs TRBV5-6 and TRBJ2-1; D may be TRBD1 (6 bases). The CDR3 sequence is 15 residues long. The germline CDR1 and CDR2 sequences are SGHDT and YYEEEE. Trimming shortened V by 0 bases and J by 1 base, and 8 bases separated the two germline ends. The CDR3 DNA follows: TGTGCCAGCAGCTTGGGGACAGTTTCCTACAATGAGCAGTTCTTC. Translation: CASSLGTVSYNEQFF.

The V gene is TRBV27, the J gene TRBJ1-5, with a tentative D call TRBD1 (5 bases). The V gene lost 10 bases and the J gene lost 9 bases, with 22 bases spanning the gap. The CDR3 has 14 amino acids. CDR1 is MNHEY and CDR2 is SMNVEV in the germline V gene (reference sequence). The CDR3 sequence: CATQIGTGGWPQHF. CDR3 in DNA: TGTGCCACCCAAATTGGGACGGGAGGGTGGCCCCAGCATTTT.

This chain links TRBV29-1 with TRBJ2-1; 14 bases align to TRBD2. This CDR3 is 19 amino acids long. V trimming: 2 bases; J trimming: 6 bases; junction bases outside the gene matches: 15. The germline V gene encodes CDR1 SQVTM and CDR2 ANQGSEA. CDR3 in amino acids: CSVESPGLAGVNGGNEQFF. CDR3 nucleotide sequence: TGCAGCGTTGAAAGTCCGGGACTAGCGGGAGTTAATGGAGGCAATGAGCAGTTCTTC.

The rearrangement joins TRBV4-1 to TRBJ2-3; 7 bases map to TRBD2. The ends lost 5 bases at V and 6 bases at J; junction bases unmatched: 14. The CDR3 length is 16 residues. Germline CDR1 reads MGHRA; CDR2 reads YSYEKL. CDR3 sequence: CASSFRGYAGEDTQYF. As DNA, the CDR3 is TGCGCCAGCAGCTTCCGGGGGTACGCGGGAGAGGATACGCAGTATTTT.

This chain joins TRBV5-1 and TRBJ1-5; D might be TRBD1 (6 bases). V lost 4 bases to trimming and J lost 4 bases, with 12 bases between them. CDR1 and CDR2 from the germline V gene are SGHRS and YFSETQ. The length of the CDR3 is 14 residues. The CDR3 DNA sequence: TGCGCCAGCAGCCCGGACAGTTTAAATCAGCCCCAGCATTTT. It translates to CASSPDSLNQPQHF.

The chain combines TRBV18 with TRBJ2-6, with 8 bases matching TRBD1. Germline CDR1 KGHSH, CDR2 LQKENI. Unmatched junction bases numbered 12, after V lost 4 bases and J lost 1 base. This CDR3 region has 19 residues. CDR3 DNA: TGTGCCAGCTCACTCCGTACGGGGCAGGGGGCTTCTGGGGCCAACGTCCTGACTTTC. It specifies CASSLRTGQGASGANVLTF.

Written as DNA, the CDR3 is TGTGCCAGCAGTTACGAGGGCCCAGAGACCCAGTACTTC. It yields the protein CASSYEGPETQYF. The genes are TRBV6-5 and TRBJ2-5; the D gene is possibly TRBD2 (5 bases). Per germline, CDR1 MNHEY and CDR2 SVGAGI. The CDR3 is 13 residues long. The V gene lost 2 bases and the J gene lost 4 bases, with 8 bases spanning the gap.

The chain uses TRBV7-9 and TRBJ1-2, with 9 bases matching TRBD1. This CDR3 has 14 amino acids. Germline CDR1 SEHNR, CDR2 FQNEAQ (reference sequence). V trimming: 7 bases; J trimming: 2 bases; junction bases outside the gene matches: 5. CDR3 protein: CASTPGTGNYGYTF. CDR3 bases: TGTGCCAGCACCCCCGGGACAGGGAACTATGGCTACACCTTC.